Listed below are T cell receptor beta chains from one sample, sequenced in a study of blood T cells in healthy people across ages. A single record per CDR3 protein comes from TCRdb applying MiXCR to the 5' RACE reads. The table records about 760,000 distinct CDR3 sequences, around three fifths of them present only once. The sample was blood. These receptors all come from a middle-aged man in good health. CDR3s include the opening cysteine and the closing phenylalanine or tryptophan. A D gene is named only where the DNA matches it firmly. Part of the rows lack a size; the others show once, few, many or a class for expanded clones.

v_call: TRBV6-5
d_call: NA
j_call: TRBJ2-3
clone_size: NA
cdr3_nt: TGTGCCAGCAGTTACTTTGGCGAAGCTACAGATACGCAGTATTTT
cdr3_aa: CASSYFGEATDTQYF

v_call: TRBV28
d_call: TRBD1
j_call: TRBJ1-6
clone_size: NA
cdr3_nt: TGTGCCAGCAGTCTCCCACAGGGGAGCTCCTATAATTCACCCCTCCACTTT
cdr3_aa: CASSLPQGSSYNSPLHF

v_call: TRBV10-2
d_call: NA
j_call: TRBJ1-2
clone_size: NA
cdr3_nt: TGCGCCAGCAGTGAGGTGCGGCACGGCTTCTACACCTTC
cdr3_aa: CASSEVRHGFYTF

v_call: TRBV19
d_call: NA
j_call: TRBJ1-2
clone_size: NA
cdr3_nt: TGTGCCAGTAGTATGAGTGCAGGACGGGCCTATGGCTACACCTTC
cdr3_aa: CASSMSAGRAYGYTF

v_call: TRBV9
d_call: NA
j_call: TRBJ2-1
clone_size: few
cdr3_nt: TGTGCCAGCAGCGTAGCTCGAAGGGGAAGCTCCTACAATGAGCAGTTCTTC
cdr3_aa: CASSVARRGSSYNEQFF

v_call: TRBV20-1
d_call: NA
j_call: TRBJ2-5
clone_size: NA
cdr3_nt: TGCAGTGCTAGGGGGGCAGGGTTTCAGACCCAGTACTTC
cdr3_aa: CSARGAGFQTQYF

v_call: TRBV15
d_call: NA
j_call: TRBJ1-6
clone_size: NA
cdr3_nt: TGTGCCACCAGCAGAGACTGGGTTGCAGGGACTTTGTCACCCCTCCACTTT
cdr3_aa: CATSRDWVAGTLSPLHF

v_call: TRBV6-5
d_call: NA
j_call: TRBJ2-3
clone_size: NA
cdr3_nt: TGTGCCAGCAGTTACTCGAATGAGCGGTCCACAGATACGCAGTATTTT
cdr3_aa: CASSYSNERSTDTQYF

v_call: TRBV7-6
d_call: NA
j_call: TRBJ2-5
clone_size: NA
cdr3_nt: TGTGCCAGCAGCTTAGACAGGAGCCAGTACTTC
cdr3_aa: CASSLDRSQYF

v_call: TRBV5-1
d_call: NA
j_call: TRBJ2-1
clone_size: NA
cdr3_nt: TGTGCCAGCAGCTTAGAAGCGGGCTCCTACAATGAGCAGTTCTTC
cdr3_aa: CASSLEAGSYNEQFF

v_call: TRBV14
d_call: TRBD1
j_call: TRBJ2-3
clone_size: NA
cdr3_nt: TGTGCCAGCAGCCAAATAACAGGGGGCGGAGATACGCAGTATTTT
cdr3_aa: CASSQITGGGDTQYF

v_call: TRBV3-1
d_call: TRBD1
j_call: TRBJ2-5
clone_size: NA
cdr3_nt: TGTGCCAGCAGCCAAGGGACAGGGGGCGAGTACGGGCAGTACTTC
cdr3_aa: CASSQGTGGEYGQYF

v_call: TRBV7-8
d_call: TRBD2
j_call: TRBJ2-7
clone_size: few
cdr3_nt: TGTGCCAGCAGCTTGGCTAGCGGGAAAACGTTACCAGTTAACGAGCAGTACTTC
cdr3_aa: CASSLASGKTLPVNEQYF

v_call: TRBV20-1
d_call: NA
j_call: TRBJ1-2
clone_size: NA
cdr3_nt: TGCAGTGCTAGAGGGGAGGAAATCTGTGGCTACACCTTC
cdr3_aa: CSARGEEICGYTF

v_call: TRBV6-1
d_call: NA
j_call: TRBJ1-5
clone_size: NA
cdr3_nt: TGTGCCAGCGCCTCGCAGGGAGGCAATCAGCCCCAGCATTTT
cdr3_aa: CASASQGGNQPQHF

v_call: TRBV29-1
d_call: NA
j_call: TRBJ1-2
clone_size: NA
cdr3_nt: TGTAGCGTTCTTTCCCGGGGTGGCTACACCTTC
cdr3_aa: CSVLSRGGYTF

v_call: TRBV5-1
d_call: TRBD1
j_call: TRBJ2-1
clone_size: NA
cdr3_nt: TGCGCCAGCAGCGCCGAGGGGACAGGGAGGAATGAGCAGTTCTTC
cdr3_aa: CASSAEGTGRNEQFF

v_call: TRBV6-6
d_call: TRBD1
j_call: TRBJ1-5
clone_size: few
cdr3_nt: TGTGCCAGCAGGGGGACAGGGGGCAGTCAGCCCCAGCATTTT
cdr3_aa: CASRGTGGSQPQHF

v_call: TRBV6-1
d_call: NA
j_call: TRBJ2-7
clone_size: few
cdr3_nt: TGTGCCAGCAGGATTAGTAGATCCTACGAGCAGTACTTC
cdr3_aa: CASRISRSYEQYF

v_call: TRBV20-1
d_call: NA
j_call: TRBJ2-5
clone_size: NA
cdr3_nt: TGCAGTGCGGCTTATCCGACAGGTCTCCAAGAGACCCAGTACTTC
cdr3_aa: CSAAYPTGLQETQYF

v_call: TRBV28
d_call: NA
j_call: TRBJ2-3
clone_size: NA
cdr3_nt: TGTGCCAGCAAAATCTCCTCTAGTGTCGGCACAGATACGCAGTATTTT
cdr3_aa: CASKISSSVGTDTQYF

v_call: TRBV4-2
d_call: TRBD2
j_call: TRBJ2-1
clone_size: NA
cdr3_nt: TGTGCCAGCAGCCAAGCGGTGACTAGCGAGGGGGTCTACGAGCAGTTCTTC
cdr3_aa: CASSQAVTSEGVYEQFF

v_call: TRBV6-6
d_call: NA
j_call: TRBJ1-4
clone_size: NA
cdr3_nt: TGTGCCAGCAGTTATGATTCTAATGAAAAACTGTTTTTT
cdr3_aa: CASSYDSNEKLFF

v_call: TRBV7-2
d_call: TRBD2
j_call: TRBJ2-1
clone_size: NA
cdr3_nt: TGTGCCAGCGTCCCAAGCGGGGGGGACAATGAGCAGTTCTTC
cdr3_aa: CASVPSGGDNEQFF

v_call: TRBV4-3
d_call: NA
j_call: TRBJ2-7
clone_size: NA
cdr3_nt: TGCGCCAGCAGCGGTGTGAGCTCCTACGGGCAGTACTTC
cdr3_aa: CASSGVSSYGQYF

v_call: TRBV5-4
d_call: NA
j_call: TRBJ2-1
clone_size: many
cdr3_nt: TGTGCCAGCAGCTTTGAAATCGAGCAGTTCTTC
cdr3_aa: CASSFEIEQFF

v_call: TRBV4-2
d_call: TRBD2
j_call: TRBJ2-1
clone_size: NA
cdr3_nt: TGTGCCAGCAGCCAAGATCGGCTAGCGGGGGCCCCTGGGACCGAGCAGTTCTTC
cdr3_aa: CASSQDRLAGAPGTEQFF

v_call: TRBV28
d_call: TRBD1
j_call: TRBJ1-4
clone_size: NA
cdr3_nt: TGTGCCAGCAGCCCACGGACAGGGTATGAAAAACTGTTTTTT
cdr3_aa: CASSPRTGYEKLFF

v_call: TRBV5-1
d_call: NA
j_call: TRBJ2-7
clone_size: NA
cdr3_nt: TGCGCCAGCAGCTACTCAGGGGACTTCTACGAGCAGTACTTC
cdr3_aa: CASSYSGDFYEQYF

v_call: TRBV10-3
d_call: NA
j_call: TRBJ2-1
clone_size: few
cdr3_nt: TGTGCCATCAGTGAGCCGGGAGCCCCTGAGCAGTTCTTC
cdr3_aa: CAISEPGAPEQFF

v_call: TRBV29-1
d_call: NA
j_call: TRBJ2-6
clone_size: NA
cdr3_nt: TGCAGCGTTGGACGGGGAGACAACGTCCTGACTTTC
cdr3_aa: CSVGRGDNVLTF

v_call: TRBV20-1
d_call: TRBD2
j_call: TRBJ2-5
clone_size: NA
cdr3_nt: TGCAGTACTAGTCTCGGGAGCGGGGGGGCCGTAGAGACCCAGTACTTC
cdr3_aa: CSTSLGSGGAVETQYF

v_call: TRBV7-9
d_call: TRBD1
j_call: TRBJ2-7
clone_size: NA
cdr3_nt: TGTGCCAGCAACCCAGGGGACAGGGGCTACGAGCAGTACTTC
cdr3_aa: CASNPGDRGYEQYF

v_call: TRBV7-9
d_call: TRBD2
j_call: TRBJ2-3
clone_size: NA
cdr3_nt: TGTGCCAGCAGCTTATGGAGTAGCGGGGGTCCGTTCACAGATACGCAGTATTTT
cdr3_aa: CASSLWSSGGPFTDTQYF

v_call: TRBV6-5
d_call: TRBD2
j_call: TRBJ2-7
clone_size: NA
cdr3_nt: TGTGCCAGCAGTTACGGGTTAGCGGGAGGTGGCGAGCAGTACTTC
cdr3_aa: CASSYGLAGGGEQYF

v_call: TRBV29-1
d_call: TRBD2
j_call: TRBJ2-7
clone_size: once
cdr3_nt: TGCAGCGTCCCCCTCACTAGCGGAATTTACAATGAGCAGTACTTC
cdr3_aa: CSVPLTSGIYNEQYF

v_call: TRBV5-1
d_call: NA
j_call: TRBJ2-5
clone_size: NA
cdr3_nt: TGCGCCAGCAGCCCAAATTCAATTCCCTACGAGCAATACTTC
cdr3_aa: CASSPNSIPYEQYF

v_call: TRBV5-1
d_call: TRBD2
j_call: TRBJ2-5
clone_size: many
cdr3_nt: TGCGCCAGCACCGACCTTACTAGCGGGGATGAAGAGACCCAGTACTTC
cdr3_aa: CASTDLTSGDEETQYF

v_call: TRBV11-2
d_call: NA
j_call: TRBJ2-1
clone_size: NA
cdr3_nt: TGTGCCAGCAGCTGGAGTAGCGTGAGCTCCTACAATGAGCAGTTCTTC
cdr3_aa: CASSWSSVSSYNEQFF

v_call: TRBV20-1
d_call: NA
j_call: TRBJ2-5
clone_size: few
cdr3_nt: TGCAGTGCCGACTTTATCGAGACCCAGTACTTC
cdr3_aa: CSADFIETQYF

v_call: TRBV6-1
d_call: TRBD1
j_call: TRBJ2-4
clone_size: NA
cdr3_nt: TGTGCCAGCAGCCCAGGGACAGGGATGTCCAAAAACATTCAGTACTTC
cdr3_aa: CASSPGTGMSKNIQYF

v_call: TRBV5-1
d_call: NA
j_call: TRBJ1-1
clone_size: NA
cdr3_nt: TGCGCCAGCAGCTTGGGGCCGGGGCACACTGAAGCTTTCTTT
cdr3_aa: CASSLGPGHTEAFF

v_call: TRBV15
d_call: NA
j_call: TRBJ1-2
clone_size: NA
cdr3_nt: TGTGCCACCAGCAGAATACAGGGTAACTATGGCTACACCTTC
cdr3_aa: CATSRIQGNYGYTF

v_call: TRBV27
d_call: NA
j_call: TRBJ2-7
clone_size: NA
cdr3_nt: TGTGCCAGCGGTTCCACTCCCTACGAGCAGTACTTC
cdr3_aa: CASGSTPYEQYF

v_call: TRBV29-1
d_call: TRBD2
j_call: TRBJ2-7
clone_size: NA
cdr3_nt: TGCAGCGTTGGGCCCCCGGCGGGAGGGGGTGACGAGCAGTACTTC
cdr3_aa: CSVGPPAGGGDEQYF

v_call: TRBV30
d_call: TRBD2
j_call: TRBJ2-4
clone_size: few
cdr3_nt: TGTGCCTGGAGTGTACGGGGGCGGCGGGGGGTACCGTCGTATAGTTTAGCCAAAAACATTCAGTACTTC
cdr3_aa: CAWSVRGRRGVPSYSLAKNIQYF

v_call: TRBV27
d_call: TRBD1
j_call: TRBJ2-5
clone_size: few
cdr3_nt: TGTGCCAGCAGATCCCAGGGGGACCCAATTTTGGAGACCCAGTACTTC
cdr3_aa: CASRSQGDPILETQYF

v_call: TRBV29-1
d_call: NA
j_call: TRBJ2-3
clone_size: few
cdr3_nt: TGCAGCGTTGGGCCCACAGGGCGCACAGATACGCAGTATTTT
cdr3_aa: CSVGPTGRTDTQYF

v_call: TRBV5-6
d_call: NA
j_call: TRBJ1-4
clone_size: few
cdr3_nt: TGTGCCAGCAGCCTGGACCAGGAACTGTTTTTT
cdr3_aa: CASSLDQELFF

v_call: TRBV7-2
d_call: NA
j_call: TRBJ1-4
clone_size: NA
cdr3_nt: TGTGCCAGCAGCTTAAACCGTCGAAAACTGTTTTTT
cdr3_aa: CASSLNRRKLFF

v_call: TRBV7-2
d_call: NA
j_call: TRBJ2-1
clone_size: few
cdr3_nt: TGTGCCAGCAGCCTACGACAGAGGATTTACAATGAGCAGTTCTTC
cdr3_aa: CASSLRQRIYNEQFF

v_call: TRBV27
d_call: TRBD2
j_call: TRBJ2-3
clone_size: NA
cdr3_nt: TGTGCCAGCAGTTATGGAACTAGCGGGAGAACAGATACGCAGTATTTT
cdr3_aa: CASSYGTSGRTDTQYF

v_call: TRBV20-1
d_call: NA
j_call: TRBJ2-7
clone_size: once
cdr3_nt: TGCAGTGCTAGAGATGACCAGCGGGCTCTATACGAGCAGTACTTC
cdr3_aa: CSARDDQRALYEQYF

v_call: TRBV6-5
d_call: NA
j_call: TRBJ2-7
clone_size: once
cdr3_nt: TGTGCCAGCAGTTACCTCATAACTAGCTCCAATGAGCAGTACTTC
cdr3_aa: CASSYLITSSNEQYF